The 18 T cell receptor beta chains presented below share a single source sample, sequenced in a study of blood T cell repertoires in COVID-19. The repertoire was sequenced with immunoSEQ multiplex PCR; TCRdb's copy has only in-frame clones and lacks some. The table lists 150,000 to 200,000 clones, about 74% of them singletons. The sample comprised peripheral blood. The receptor set was obtained from a woman at least 80 years old with acute or convalescent COVID-19.

This clone came up many times. V usage is TRBV7-9 and J usage is TRBJ1-5, with D perhaps matching TRBD1 (5 bases). Germline V gene lookup returns CDR1 SEHNR and CDR2 FQNEAQ (reference sequence). The CDR3 is 13 residues long. V shed 6 bases and J shed 5 bases, with 11 bases lying between them. The CDR3 DNA reads as TGTGCCAGCAGGGGGACGGGGGATCAGCCCCAGCATTTT. It is translated as CASRGTGDQPQHF.

The chain couples TRBV10-3 to TRBJ2-5, with D possibly being TRBD1 (5 bases). Germline CDR1 reads ENHRY; CDR2 reads SYGVKD. The V end was cut by 3 bases, the J end by 3 bases, with 5 bases between. The CDR3 is 12 amino acids. The CDR3 coding sequence is TGTGCCATCAGTGACAGGGAAGAGACCCAGTACTTC. As protein: CAISDREETQYF.

This chain joins TRBV7-2 and TRBJ2-3, with D tentatively TRBD1 (6 bases). V lost 3 bases and J lost 8, with 12 bases in between. Germline V gene lookup returns CDR1 SGHTA and CDR2 FQGNSA. The CDR3 consists of 13 residues. This CDR3 is CASSFSGVSTQYF. The CDR3 DNA reads as TGTGCCAGCAGCTTTTCAGGGGTTAGTACGCAGTATTTT.

In DNA, the CDR3 is TGTGCCAGCAGCGCGCAATTAACAGGGGGCGCCGAAAAACTGTTTTTT. Its protein product is CASSAQLTGGAEKLFF. J is TRBJ1-4 and V is TRBV9; 9 bases are shared with TRBD1. CDR3 length equals 16 residues. V was clipped by 3 bases and J by 8 bases; unmatched bases: 11. Germline CDR1 SGDLS, CDR2 YYNGEE.

This clone has a handful of counts. The V gene is TRBV7-9, the J gene TRBJ2-2; D is possibly TRBD2 (6 bases). This CDR3 comprises 14 residues. With 6 bases removed from V and 5 bases from J, the gap between germline ends came to 13 bases. Per germline, CDR1 SEHNR and CDR2 FQNEAQ (reference sequence). The CDR3 reads CASRNWGETGELFF. The CDR3 nucleotides read TGTGCCAGCAGGAATTGGGGGGAAACCGGGGAGCTGTTTTTT.

V usage is TRBV5-1 and J usage is TRBJ1-6, with 7 nucleotides matching TRBD1. Trimming cost V 4 bases and J 7 bases; bases outside gene matches: 5. CDR1 and CDR2 from the germline V gene are SGHRS and YFSETQ. This CDR3 has 14 amino acids. The CDR3 spells CASSPGQTNSPLHF. The CDR3 region has the DNA TGCGCCAGCAGCCCGGGACAGACAAATTCACCCCTCCACTTT.

The chain has TRBV6-5 and TRBJ1-6; D call uncertain. Germline V gene data show CDR1 as MNHEY and CDR2 as SVGAGI. CDR3 length: 14 amino acids. The CDR3 nucleotides read TGTGCGTCGAGACCCAGGTCCTATAATTCACCCCTCCACTTT. Translating gives CASRPRSYNSPLHF.

V is TRBV3-1 (or the pseudogene TRBV3-2) and J is TRBJ1-4, with D unresolved. CDR3 length: 12 residues. The germline V and J ends were trimmed by 5 bases and 6 bases, with 7 bases remaining between them. Germline values: CDR1 LGHDT, CDR2 YNNKEL (reference sequence). CDR3 coding DNA: TGTGCCAGCAGCGCTGGAGATGAAAAACTGTTTTTT. It encodes CASSAGDEKLFF.

The chain recombines TRBV5-6 with TRBJ2-1; 10 nucleotides line up with TRBD2. The CDR3 loop spans 16 amino acids. Germline CDR1 SGHDT, CDR2 YYEEEE. V trimming: 4 bases; J trimming: 3 bases; junction bases outside the gene matches: 7. The CDR3 loop reads CASSARLAGGYNEQFF. The DNA for the CDR3 is TGTGCCAGCAGCGCAAGACTAGCGGGCGGCTACAATGAGCAGTTCTTC.

This chain connects TRBV27 to TRBJ2-3; no firm D call. The CDR3 has 13 residues. The germline CDR1 and CDR2 sequences are MNHEY and SMNVEV (reference sequence). Deletions cut 3 bases from V and 2 bases from J, with 6 bases between. CDR3 region: CASSFTYTDTQYF. CDR3 nucleotides: TGTGCCAGCAGTTTTACCTACACAGATACGCAGTATTTT.

The rearrangement uses TRBV7-2 and TRBJ1-5, with 8 positions matching TRBD1. Unmatched junction bases numbered 2, after V lost 4 bases and J lost 3 bases. In germline, CDR1 is SGHTA, CDR2 FQGNSA. The CDR3 consists of 14 residues. In DNA, the CDR3 is TGTGCCAGCAGCTGGACAGGGATCAATCAGCCCCAGCATTTT. It specifies CASSWTGINQPQHF. Variable domain in full (rest from reference TRBV7-2 and TRBJ1-5): GAGVSQSPSNKVTEKGKDVELRCDPISGHTALYWYRQSLGQGLEFLIYFQGNSAPDKSGLPSDRFSAERTGGSVSTLTIQRTQQEDSAVYLCASSWTGINQPQHFGDGTRLSIL.

The chain uses TRBV28 and TRBJ1-5; D not certain. Trimming stripped 4 bases from V and 4 bases from J, with 5 bases between. This CDR3 region has 12 residues. Germline CDR1 and CDR2: MDHEN and SYDVKM. CDR3 residues: CASSYRNQPQHF. The CDR3 DNA is TGTGCCAGCAGTTATAGAAATCAGCCCCAGCATTTT.

V gene TRBV7-9 combines with J gene TRBJ1-1; D might be TRBD1 (5 bases). Germline V gives CDR1 SEHNR, CDR2 FQNEAQ (reference sequence). Trimming left V 8 bases short and J 6 bases short, with 19 bases between. This CDR3 is 14 amino acids long. CDR3: CASVQGLLLAEAFF. The CDR3 region has the DNA TGTGCCAGCGTCCAGGGCCTCCTCCTGGCTGAAGCTTTCTTT.

This clone has only a few counts. The gene calls are TRBV3-1 (or the pseudogene TRBV3-2) and TRBJ2-1; perhaps TRBD2 as D (5 bases). Germline values: CDR1 LGHDT, CDR2 YNNKEL (reference sequence). With 5 bases removed from V and 5 bases from J, the gap between germline ends came to 13 bases. CDR3 length equals 14 residues. Written as DNA, the CDR3 is TGTGCCAGCAGCTCCTCGGACTGGAACAATGAGCAGTTCTTC. This codes for CASSSSDWNNEQFF.

The chain links TRBV11-2 to TRBJ1-6; D call uncertain. This CDR3 is built from 14 residues. The V end lost 3 bases, the J end lost 7 bases, and 10 bases lay between the germline ends. CDR1 SGHAT and CDR2 FQNNGV come from the germline V gene. CDR3 nucleotide sequence: TGTGCCAGCAGCTTGGTTCCGGGAAATTCACCCCTCCACTTT. The encoded protein is CASSLVPGNSPLHF.

The rearrangement joins TRBV27 to TRBJ2-1; 15 bases agree with TRBD2. The CDR3 sequence is 16 residues long. The V gene end was trimmed by 5 bases and the J gene end by 9 bases; junction bases not matched to a gene: 8. CDR1 MNHEY and CDR2 SMNVEV come from the germline V gene (reference sequence). The CDR3 protein is CASSLRTSGRAGEQFF. The CDR3 DNA is TGTGCCAGCAGTCTCAGGACTAGCGGGAGGGCCGGTGAGCAGTTCTTC.

V gene TRBV24-1 combines with J gene TRBJ2-7, with 8 positions matching TRBD1. This CDR3 is built from 17 residues. With V trimmed by 2 bases and J by 2 bases, 10 bases remained unmatched. The V gene's germline CDR1 is KGHDR and CDR2 SFDVKD. The CDR3 here is CATSDYNRGSKPYEQYF. CDR3 in DNA: TGTGCCACCAGTGATTACAACAGGGGGAGTAAACCCTACGAGCAGTACTTC.

Ten or more counts support this clone. This chain uses TRBV19 with TRBJ2-7; 10 bases are shared with TRBD1. CDR3 length: 16 residues. Germline trimming cut 5 bases from V and 6 bases from J; bases unmatched to any gene: 13. Germline V CDR1 and CDR2: LNHDA, SQIVND (reference sequence). In nucleotides, the CDR3 is TGTGCCAGTAGTCCCCAGACAGGGGGCGTTTCCGGCGAGCAGTACTTC. This sequence encodes CASSPQTGGVSGEQYF.